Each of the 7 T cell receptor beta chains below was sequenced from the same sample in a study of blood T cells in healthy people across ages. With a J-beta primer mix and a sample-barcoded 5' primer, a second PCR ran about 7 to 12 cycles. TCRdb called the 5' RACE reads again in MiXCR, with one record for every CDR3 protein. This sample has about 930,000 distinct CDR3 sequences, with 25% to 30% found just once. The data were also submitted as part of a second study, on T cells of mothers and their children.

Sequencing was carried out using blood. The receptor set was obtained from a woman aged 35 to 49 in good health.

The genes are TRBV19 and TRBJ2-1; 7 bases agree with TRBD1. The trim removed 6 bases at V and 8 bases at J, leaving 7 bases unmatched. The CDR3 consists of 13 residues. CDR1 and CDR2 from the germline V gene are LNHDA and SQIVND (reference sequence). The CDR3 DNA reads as TGTGCCAGTAGCGCGACAGGGCTAGATGAGCAGTTCTTC. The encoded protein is CASSATGLDEQFF.

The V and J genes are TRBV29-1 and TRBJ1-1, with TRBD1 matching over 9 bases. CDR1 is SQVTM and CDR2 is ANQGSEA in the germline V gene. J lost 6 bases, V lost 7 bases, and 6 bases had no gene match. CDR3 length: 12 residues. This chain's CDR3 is CSARTGEAEAFF. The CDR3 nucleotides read TGCAGCGCCCGGACAGGGGAGGCTGAAGCTTTCTTT.

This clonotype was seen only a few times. In nucleotides, the CDR3 is TGTGCCAGCAGTCGCCCGGGGGGGCGAGGGGATACGCAGTATTTT. It encodes CASSRPGGRGDTQYF. The chain uses TRBV12-3 or TRBV12-4 and TRBJ2-3, with 8 bases lining up with TRBD2. V gave up 5 bases and J gave up 6 bases; unmatched junction bases: 10. The CDR3 totals 15 residues.

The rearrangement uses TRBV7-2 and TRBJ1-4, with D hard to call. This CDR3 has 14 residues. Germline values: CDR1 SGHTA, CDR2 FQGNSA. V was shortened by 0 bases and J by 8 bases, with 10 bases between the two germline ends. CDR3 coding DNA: TGTGCCAGCAGCTTAGCTCCCCATTGGGAAAAACTGTTTTTT. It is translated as CASSLAPHWEKLFF.

CDR3 amino acids: CASGLGGTSAYEQYF. DNA for the CDR3: TGTGCTAGTGGTTTGGGGGGGACTAGTGCTTACGAGCAGTACTTC. The gene calls are TRBV12-5 and TRBJ2-7, with 8 bases that match TRBD2. Germline lookup yields CDR1 LGHNT and CDR2 FRNRAP. The CDR3 is made up of 15 amino acids. Trimming at V came to 1 base and at J to 4 bases, leaving 6 bases not matched to a gene.

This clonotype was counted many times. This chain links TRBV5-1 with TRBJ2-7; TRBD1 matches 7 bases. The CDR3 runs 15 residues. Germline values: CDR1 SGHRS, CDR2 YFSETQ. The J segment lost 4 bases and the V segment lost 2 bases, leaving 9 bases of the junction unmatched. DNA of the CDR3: TGCGCCAGCAGCTTCACGCAAGGGGGCTGGTACGAGCAGTACTTC. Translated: CASSFTQGGWYEQYF.

The CDR3 DNA follows: TGTGCCAGCAGTTTACAGGGAAGCGCAGAGACCCAGTACTTC. Encoded protein: CASSLQGSAETQYF. The chain has TRBV27 and TRBJ2-5; the D gene is possibly TRBD1 (5 bases). This CDR3 is 14 amino acids long. V was trimmed by 2 bases and J by 4 bases, leaving 11 bases between them. The germline CDR1 and CDR2 sequences are MNHEY and SMNVEV (reference sequence).